The entry that follows covers one T cell receptor beta chain sequence. Autoimmune disease history or systemic immunosuppression barred patients. Here immunoSEQ multiplex PCR was the method, and the copy in TCRdb shows in-frame clones only, minus some. The sample comprises fewer than 70,000 clones, roughly nine tenths of which are singletons, and about 1% rests with the top ten. The CDR3 is made up of 15 amino acids. Trimming took 6 bases from V and 2 from J; bases not matched to a gene: 7. Germline V gives CDR1 MNHEY, CDR2 SVGAGI. This entry comes from a study of OX40 agonist ivuxolimab in advanced cancers.

The TCR was taken from an adult with an advanced solid tumor such as melanoma, head and neck, liver or kidney cancer. This sequence joins TRBV6-5 and TRBJ2-3, with 8 nucleotides matching TRBD1. The specimen was CD4+ or CD8+ T cells sorted from blood, collected in a trial of the OX40 agonist ivuxolimab. In nucleotides, the CDR3 is TGTGCCAGCAGCCAGAGACAGGGGTACACAGATACGCAGTATTTT. Its translation is CASSQRQGYTDTQYF.